This T cell receptor (beta chain) was obtained from a study of tumor and adjacent non-tumor tissue in lung cancer. Three rounds of nested PCR, following a modified ARM-PCR protocol, produced the TCRbeta library. TCRdb ran MiXCR on the multiplex PCR reads and lists one entry per CDR3 protein. The sample includes about 110,000 distinct CDR3 sequences, 84% of them seen just once. This sample's RNA came from whole unsorted tissue. Remarks on this clonotype: A read error may produce the germline difference seen at one junction end.

The CDR3 extends over 16 amino acids. Germline lookup yields CDR1 DFQATT and CDR2 SNEGSKA (reference sequence). This chain joins TRBV20-1 and TRBJ2-1; D is perhaps TRBD1 or TRBD2 (6 bases each). The sequenced sample consisted of lung tumor tissue. The clonotype was recovered from a man between 65 and 85 years old with non-small cell lung cancer. The DNA for the CDR3 is TGCATTGCTAGAGTCCCCGCTAGAAGGGGGGACAATGAGCAGTTCTTC. Its protein is CIARVPARRGDNEQFF.